A single sample is the source of the 20 T cell receptor beta chains below, sequenced in a study of T cells in Graves' hyperthyroidism and ophthalmopathy. Amplification yielded TCR beta CDR3 regions, with RNA transcripts as the source. With the HTBI primer set, the TCR CDR3 went through a first round of RT-PCR. TCRdb redid the calling of the multiplex PCR reads with MiXCR, one entry per CDR3 protein. The sample includes under 550,000 distinct CDR3 sequences, 20% of them seen just once. The sequenced sample consisted of blood. Receptor source: a man aged 40-55 years with Graves' ophthalmopathy.

Many counts were recorded for this clonotype. The chain's CDR3 is CASSRNPTDTQYF. The CDR3 DNA is TGTGCCAGCAGCCGGAATCCCACAGATACGCAGTATTTT. This rearrangement joins TRBV11-2 to TRBJ2-3, with D hard to call. V shed 5 bases and J shed 2 bases, with 8 bases lying between them. Per the germline V gene, CDR1 is SGHAT and CDR2 is FQNNGV. The CDR3 spans 13 residues. The full variable domain, with the rest looked up from reference TRBV11-2 and TRBJ2-3, is EAGVAQSPRYKIIEKRQSVAFWCNPISGHATLYWYQQILGQGPKLLIQFQNNGVVDDSQLPKDRFSAERLKGVDSTLKIQPAKLEDSAVYLCASSRNPTDTQYFGPGTRLTVL.

The genes are TRBV6-2 or TRBV6-3 and TRBJ1-1; D remains ambiguous. The germline V gene encodes CDR1 MNHEY and CDR2 SVGEGT. This CDR3 has 16 residues. Between the trimmed V and J ends, which lost 3 bases and 4 bases, there was a span of 18 bases. CDR3 residues: CASSYQRRRKGTEAFF. CDR3 DNA: TGTGCCAGCAGTTATCAGAGGAGACGGAAAGGCACTGAAGCTTTCTTT.

The V gene is TRBV12-3 or TRBV12-4, the J gene TRBJ1-3, with D unclear. V was shortened by 9 bases and J by 0 bases, with 12 bases between the two germline ends. The CDR3 covers 14 residues. The CDR3 here is CASRGSNSGNTIYF. The CDR3 DNA sequence: TGTGCCAGTAGAGGTTCCAACTCTGGAAACACCATATATTTT.

This clonotype was counted many times. V and J are TRBV30 and TRBJ2-5; no reliable D call. The length of the CDR3 is 11 residues. With 4 bases removed from V and 5 bases from J, the gap between germline ends came to 8 bases. Per the germline V gene, CDR1 is GTSNPN and CDR2 is SVGIG (reference sequence). CDR3 in DNA: TGTGCCTGGATCCGGTGGGAGACCCAGTACTTC. Translated, it gives CAWIRWETQYF.

The CDR3 sequence is CSVGTTEAFF. CDR3 coding DNA: TGCAGCGTTGGGACCACTGAAGCTTTCTTT. The gene calls are TRBV29-1 and TRBJ1-1; D is unclear. Germline V CDR1 and CDR2: SQVTM, ANQGSEA. V lost 4 bases, J lost 4 bases, and 4 bases lay in between. CDR3 length: 10 residues.

The table lists this clonotype with many counts. V and J are TRBV12-3 or TRBV12-4 and TRBJ2-1; no firm D call. Trimming took 6 bases from V and 5 from J, leaving 11 bases between them. The CDR3 is 13 amino acids. CDR3 sequence (DNA): TGTGCCAGCAGGTTCCTCAGAAACAATGAGCAGTTCTTC. Amino acid sequence: CASRFLRNNEQFF.

V gene TRBV4-3 combines with J gene TRBJ2-1, with 7 bases lining up with TRBD1. The germline CDR1 and CDR2 sequences are LGHNA and YSLEER. The CDR3 runs to 17 residues. V lost 0 bases, J lost 5 bases, and 10 bases stayed unmatched. This chain's CDR3 is CASSQEGSGGLNNEQFF. In DNA form, the CDR3 reads TGCGCCAGCAGCCAAGAAGGCTCAGGGGGTCTAAACAATGAGCAGTTCTTC.

The gene calls are TRBV24-1 and TRBJ2-1; D not certain. This CDR3 contains 16 residues. CDR1 and CDR2 (germline): KGHDR, SFDVKD. Trimming pared 4 bases from V and 0 bases from J, leaving 12 bases between. As DNA, the CDR3 is TGTGCCACCAGTGAATGCTGGCAGAGCTCCTACAATGAGCAGTTCTTC. Its translation is CATSECWQSSYNEQFF.

This clonotype was seen more than once but under ten times. This sequence joins TRBV12-3 or TRBV12-4 and TRBJ1-5; no reliable D call. The CDR3 contains 13 residues. V was cut by 6 bases and J by 5 bases, with 11 bases left in between. The CDR3 region has the DNA TGTGCCAGCAGCTTTCGGACTGATCAGCCCCAGCATTTT. Amino acids: CASSFRTDQPQHF.

Points on this clonotype: This sequence may be a read error, since a much larger clone differs from it by one base. The chain carries TRBV7-9 and TRBJ1-1, with unresolved D. The CDR3 is 13 amino acids. Germline V CDR1 and CDR2: SEHNR, FQNEAQ (reference sequence). CDR3 in amino acids: CANSSEQFTEAFF. In nucleotides, the CDR3 is TGTGCCAACAGCTCAGAACAGTTCACTGAAGCTTTCTTT.

This clonotype was picked up a small number of times. The rearrangement uses TRBV2 and TRBJ1-2, with D perhaps TRBD1 (5 bases). V was cut by 6 bases and J by 8 bases, with 13 bases left in between. The CDR3 runs to 12 residues. From germline, CDR1 is SNHLY and CDR2 FYNNEI. CDR3 in amino acids: CASSRDRPGYTF. The CDR3 DNA follows: TGTGCCAGCAGCCGGGACCGACCGGGCTACACCTTC.

The DNA of the CDR3 is TGCAGTGCTAGAGAAAGGGGCTCCTACGAGCAGTACTTC. It translates to CSARERGSYEQYF. The rearrangement links TRBV20-1 to TRBJ2-7; D possibly corresponds to TRBD1 (5 bases). This CDR3 contains 13 residues. Trimming left V 0 bases short and J 0 bases short, with 6 bases between. Germline values: CDR1 DFQATT, CDR2 SNEGSKA (reference sequence).

This clonotype was detected ten times or more. The V and J genes are TRBV12-5 and TRBJ2-3; D remains ambiguous. Trimming removed 2 bases from V and 4 bases from J, with 13 bases in between. There are 15 residues in the CDR3. Germline CDR1 is LGHNT and CDR2 is FRNRAP. CDR3 loop: CASGLSFRAADTQYF. The CDR3 bases are TGTGCTAGTGGTTTGTCCTTTAGGGCTGCAGATACGCAGTATTTT.

This clonotype was observed many times. The chain joins TRBV30 to TRBJ1-1, with D possibly TRBD1 on 6 matching bases. V was trimmed by 0 bases and J by 6 bases, leaving 14 bases between them. The length of the CDR3 is 14 residues. Per the germline V gene, CDR1 is GTSNPN and CDR2 is SVGIG (reference sequence). CDR3 in DNA: TGTGCCTGGAGTGTACTCTGGCAGGGGCCTGAAGCTTTCTTT. Translation: CAWSVLWQGPEAFF.

This clonotype was counted many times. The gene calls are TRBV6-2 or TRBV6-3 and TRBJ2-5; D is ambiguous. V was shortened by 6 bases and J by 5 bases, with 7 bases between the two germline ends. Per the germline V gene, CDR1 is MNHEY and CDR2 is SVGEGT. The CDR3 is made up of 11 amino acids. CDR3 bases: TGTGCCAGCAGGCGTGGGGAGACCCAGTACTTC. Translated: CASRRGETQYF.

This clonotype has a count of ten or more. The V and J genes are TRBV28 and TRBJ2-4, with TRBD2 matching over 7 bases. Trimming took 7 bases from V and 6 from J; bases not matched to a gene: 6. The CDR3 is 13 amino acids. Germline V gene lookup returns CDR1 MDHEN and CDR2 SYDVKM. The CDR3 loop reads CASMDGGRNIQYF. The CDR3 DNA follows: TGTGCCAGCATGGATGGCGGGAGAAACATTCAGTACTTC.

The CDR3, as DNA: TGCGCCAGCAGCTTGGCCAGGGGACAGGCCTACAATGAGCAGTTCTTC. Translated: CASSLARGQAYNEQFF. The gene calls are TRBV5-1 and TRBJ2-1; 8 bases are a match to TRBD1. Trimming took 0 bases from V and 2 from J; bases not matched to a gene: 4. Germline assignment: CDR1 SGHRS and CDR2 YFSETQ. The CDR3 has 16 amino acids.

This clonotype was counted only a few times. The V call is TRBV12-3 or TRBV12-4, the J call TRBJ2-2, with D perhaps TRBD1 or TRBD2 (6 bases each). Trimming left V 8 bases short and J 4 bases short, with 14 bases between. The CDR3 length is 14 residues. The CDR3: CASYRGRVTGELFF. CDR3 in DNA: TGTGCCAGCTATCGGGGGCGAGTCACCGGGGAGCTGTTTTTT.

This clonotype was recorded only once. The chain carries TRBV20-1 and TRBJ2-1; TRBD1 agrees at 8 bases. There are 15 residues in the CDR3. Trimming at V came to 1 base and at J to 9 bases, leaving 11 bases not matched to a gene. Germline loops: CDR1 DFQATT, CDR2 SNEGSKA (reference sequence). CDR3: CSARVPTGDPSEQFF. CDR3 coding DNA: TGCAGTGCTAGAGTTCCGACAGGGGATCCGAGTGAGCAGTTCTTC.

On this clonotype: A much more abundant neighbour one base away suggests this may be a read error. The CDR3 loop is CASSFDGMNTEAFF. DNA of the CDR3: TGCGCCAGCAGCTTCGACGGGATGAACACTGAAGCTTTCTTT. The V call is TRBV5-1, the J call TRBJ1-1; D not certain. Trimming cost V 2 bases and J 0 bases, with 8 bases left between them. Germline V CDR1 and CDR2: SGHRS, YFSETQ. The CDR3 length is 14 residues.